The sequence of this T cell receptor beta chain was determined in a study of OX40 agonist ivuxolimab in advanced cancers. Broadly, across the study: Ivuxolimab was a fully human IgG2 agonistic monoclonal antibody targeting the costimulatory receptor OX40 (CD134). Partial responses occurred in three dose-escalation patients: two with cutaneous melanoma and one with hepatocellular carcinoma. Patients were allowed to have had prior anti-PD-1, anti-PD-L1 or anti-CTLA-4 therapy, and more than 35% of the dose-escalation patients had been treated with checkpoint inhibitors. Of the roughly 51 dose-escalation patients, hepatocellular carcinoma was present in approximately 20, melanoma in around 15, renal cell carcinoma in 9 and head and neck cancer in 9. The monotherapy dose-escalation portion (N ≈ 50 patients) of the phase I ivuxolimab trial is reported in the paper. The point of sequencing TCRbeta in the periphery was to test whether ivuxolimab changed TCR sequence diversity and drove clonal T-cell expansion. Intravenous ivuxolimab was administered to patients every 2 weeks at six dose levels: 0.01, 0.1, 0.3, 1.5, 3 and 10 mg/kg. A male proportion of nearly 85% and a mean age of about 60 years, ranging from 23 to 79, were recorded for the dose-escalation cohort.

Genomic DNA was isolated from the sorted cells so that the TCRbeta CDR3 region could be sequenced. The immunoSEQ Assay was used for sequencing of TCRbeta CDR3 regions. TCRdb provides this immuneACCESS table in a form limited to in-frame rearrangements. Some clones are lacking; in checked studies, under half of them reflect an unresolved V gene, and why the rest are absent is not known. This sample gives 62,000 or so clones in total; about 90% of them show up just once. The ten largest account for roughly 5.1% of the sample. Trimming takes 1 base from V and 2 bases from J, and the germline ends sit 7 bases apart. As encoded in the germline V gene, CDR1 is MGHRA while CDR2 is YSYEKL. The cysteine opens and the phenylalanine closes a CDR3 of 14 amino acids. Solely the CDR3 DNA is kept, with 42 bases framed from the first base. Here is what the overall study found, with its caveats: Clonal expansion of both CD4+ and CD8+ blood T cells was observed from baseline to week 6 at doses 0.1 to 3.0 mg/kg. The antigen specificity of the clonally expanded peripheral T cells was not determined. Low levels of normalized T-cell clonal expansion were also shown by some nonresponding patients. Partial responders in the 0.1-3.0 mg/kg groups had among the lowest normalized peripheral clonal expansion, especially among CD8+ T cells. After ivuxolimab, expanded clones were on average more numerous among CD8+ T cells than among CD4+ T cells.

The trial excluded patients who had a history of autoimmune disease or who were on systemic immunosuppression. In every dose cohort, peripheral blood was drawn for TCR sequencing at baseline, cycle 4 day 1, and cycle 7 day 1. The samples were taken from a phase I, first-in-human, multicenter, open-label dose-escalation trial of ivuxolimab. Adults with locally advanced or metastatic head and neck squamous cell, hepatocellular, melanoma or renal cell carcinoma were enrolled in the trial. Before TCR sequencing, CD4+ T cells and CD8+ T cells were sorted from peripheral blood as separate populations. This clone was detected only a few times. Its recognized antigen is unknown. Per-nucleotide qualities are absent, and no much larger clonotype sits a single base away.

The origin of this receptor is an adult with an advanced solid tumor such as melanoma, head and neck, liver or kidney cancer. Sample: CD4+ or CD8+ T cells sorted from blood, taken in a trial of the OX40 agonist ivuxolimab. This chain is built from TRBV4-1 and TRBJ2-3; the D gene remains uncertain. This receptor carries the CDR3 CASSQVPITDTQYF. Read as DNA, the sequence is TGCGCCAGCAGCCAAGTTCCTATCACAGATACGCAGTATTTT.